This T cell receptor (beta chain) was identified in a study of T-cell reconstitution after alpha-beta-depleted transplantation in children (dated by TCRdb to the mid-2010s). For context, the study as a whole: T-cell immune reconstitution after TCRalphabeta/CD19-depleted allogeneic hematopoietic cell transplantation in children was quantitatively tracked in the study by means of TCR repertoire profiling. Overall study outcomes, separate from this receptor: The apparently early alphabetaT-cell count recovery about two months after transplant was reportedly dependent on only several hundred rapidly expanded clones derived from non-depleted graft cells. Over the following months the frequencies of hyperexpanded clones went down, and after one year T-cell counts and TCRbeta diversity were mostly credited to newly produced T cells. In some patients, high TCRbeta diversity at day 60 was attributed to recipient T cells and intrathymic progenitors that had survived conditioning.

This clonotype was recorded at least ten times. The antigen it recognizes is unknown. There are no base qualities to consult, and no much larger clone falls within one base. According to the germline V gene (reference sequence), CDR1 reads DFQATT and CDR2 reads SNEGSKA. Trimming at the junction amounts to 4 bases on V and 1 base on J, and the germline ends lie 10 bases apart. Including the terminal cysteine and phenylalanine, the CDR3 comprises 14 residues. The CDR3 DNA has 42 bases and is translated from base 1. The library was prepared using PCR. The instrument was an Illumina HiSeq 2500. TCR library preparation used molecular barcoding, with unique molecular identifiers applied to normalize quantification of the TCRbeta repertoire. The public reads were reprocessed in TCRdb via fastp at Q25 and MiXCR, keeping in-frame beta chains. Each record represents a unique CDR3 protein, reported with the most common genes and DNA among its rows. Recorded for this sample are hundreds of thousands of distinct CDR3 sequences; approximately 10% of them occurred a single time. Roughly 28% of the sample is held by the ten biggest clonotypes.

The treatment or condition label of this sample denotes: allogeneic hematopoietic cell transplantation with graft depleted of TCRalphabeta T cells and CD19 B cells. TCRalphabeta/CD19-depleted allogeneic hematopoietic cell grafts were given to the transplant recipients, all of whom were children. The specimen was PBMCs, collected before TCRalphabeta/CD19-depleted stem cell transplant. The rearranged chain carries TRBV20-1 and TRBJ2-2, with a weak D call of TRBD1 (6 bases match). The TCR comes from a child under two years old with acute myeloid leukemia, due to receive a stem cell transplant. In nucleotides, the sequence is TGCAGTGCTAAAGGGACAAAGAACACCGGGGAGCTGTTTTTT. Its coded protein is CSAKGTKNTGELFF.